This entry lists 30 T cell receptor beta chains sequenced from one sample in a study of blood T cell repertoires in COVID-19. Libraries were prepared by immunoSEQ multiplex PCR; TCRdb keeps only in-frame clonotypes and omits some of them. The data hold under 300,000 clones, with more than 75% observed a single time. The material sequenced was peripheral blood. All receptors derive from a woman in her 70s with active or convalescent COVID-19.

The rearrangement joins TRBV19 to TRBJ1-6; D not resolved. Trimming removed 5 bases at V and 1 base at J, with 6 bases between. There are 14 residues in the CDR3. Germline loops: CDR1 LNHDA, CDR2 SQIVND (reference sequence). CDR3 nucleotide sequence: TGTGCCAGTAGTTCGGGGTCCTATAATTCACCCCTCCACTTT. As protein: CASSSGSYNSPLHF.

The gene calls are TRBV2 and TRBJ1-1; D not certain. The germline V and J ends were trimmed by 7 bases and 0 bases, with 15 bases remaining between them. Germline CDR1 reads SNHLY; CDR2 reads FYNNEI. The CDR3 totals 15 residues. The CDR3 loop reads CASTDPGSMNTEAFF. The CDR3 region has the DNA TGTGCCAGCACTGACCCGGGGTCGATGAACACTGAAGCTTTCTTT.

In DNA form, the CDR3 reads TGTGCCAGCAGCTTAGGGCTGGGACAGAGGATCTATGGCTACACCTTC. Translating it yields CASSLGLGQRIYGYTF. The chain links TRBV7-8 to TRBJ1-2; TRBD1 agrees at 7 bases. V lost 1 base to trimming and J lost 4 bases; unmatched junction nucleotides: 9. The CDR3 loop spans 16 amino acids. Germline values: CDR1 SGHVS, CDR2 FQNEAQ.

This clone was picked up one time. The CDR3 nucleotides read TGTGCCAGCAGTTACGTTCGGTGGCAGCCCCAGCATTTT. It encodes CASSYVRWQPQHF. The V and J genes are TRBV6-5 and TRBJ1-5; D is undetermined. The CDR3 spans 13 residues. V was clipped by 2 bases and J by 7 bases, with 9 bases between them. Germline CDR1 is MNHEY and CDR2 is SVGAGI.

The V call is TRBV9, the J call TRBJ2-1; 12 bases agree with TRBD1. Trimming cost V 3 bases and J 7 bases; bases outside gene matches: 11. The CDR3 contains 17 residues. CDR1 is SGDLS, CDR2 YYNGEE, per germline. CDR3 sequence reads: CASSEDTGTGGSNEQFF. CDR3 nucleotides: TGTGCCAGCAGCGAGGACACCGGGACAGGGGGCTCAAATGAGCAGTTCTTC.

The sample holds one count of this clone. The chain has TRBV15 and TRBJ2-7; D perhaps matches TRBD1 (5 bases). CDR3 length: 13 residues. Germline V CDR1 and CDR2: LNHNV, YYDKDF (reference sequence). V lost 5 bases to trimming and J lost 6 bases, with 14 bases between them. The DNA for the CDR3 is TGTGCCACCAGCTTCGGACACACATTCGAGCAGTACTTC. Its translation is CATSFGHTFEQYF.

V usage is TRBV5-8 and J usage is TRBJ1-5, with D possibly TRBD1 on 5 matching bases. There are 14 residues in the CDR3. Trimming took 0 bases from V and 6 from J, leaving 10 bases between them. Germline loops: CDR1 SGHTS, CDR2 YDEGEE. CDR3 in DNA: TGTGCCAGCAGCTTGGGTGACAGAAGTCAGCCCCAGCATTTT. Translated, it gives CASSLGDRSQPQHF.

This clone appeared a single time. The CDR3 reads CASSYGGGGNTIYF. CDR3 nucleotides: TGTGCCAGCAGTTACGGGGGAGGTGGAAACACCATATATTTT. The rearrangement joins TRBV6-6 to TRBJ1-3, with D possibly being TRBD1 (5 bases). CDR3 length equals 14 residues. CDR1 and CDR2 (germline): MNHNY, SVGAGI (reference sequence). V shed 2 bases and J shed 3 bases, with 8 bases lying between them.

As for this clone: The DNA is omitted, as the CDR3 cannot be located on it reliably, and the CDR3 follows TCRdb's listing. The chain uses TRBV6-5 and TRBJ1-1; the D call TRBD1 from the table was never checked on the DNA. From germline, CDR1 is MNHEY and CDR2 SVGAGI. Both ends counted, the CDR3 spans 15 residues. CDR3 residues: CASILGRDRNTEAFF.

This chain's CDR3 is CASSLAEGYGYTF. The CDR3 DNA reads as TGTGCCAGCAGCTTGGCAGAGGGTTATGGCTACACCTTC. The chain uses TRBV7-2 and TRBJ1-2; D gene ambiguous. The CDR3 sequence is 13 residues long. V was pared by 3 bases and J by 5 bases, with 10 bases between. Germline CDR1 reads SGHTA; CDR2 reads FQGNSA.

Here the CDR3 DNA reads TGCGCCAGCAGCCCTCAGACTAGCGCGTTGATCCAGTACTTC. Protein: CASSPQTSALIQYF. The rearrangement uses TRBV4-3 and TRBJ2-5; 8 bases fit TRBD2. The CDR3 covers 14 residues. The V segment lost 4 bases and the J segment 10 bases; nucleotides outside the gene matches: 11. Germline CDR1 LGHNA, CDR2 YSLEER.

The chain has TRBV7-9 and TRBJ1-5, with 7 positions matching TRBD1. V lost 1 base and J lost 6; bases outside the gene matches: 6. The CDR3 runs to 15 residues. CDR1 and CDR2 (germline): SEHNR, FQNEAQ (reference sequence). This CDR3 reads CASSLEGGAGQPQHF. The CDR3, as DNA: TGTGCCAGCAGCTTAGAAGGGGGCGCGGGTCAGCCCCAGCATTTT.

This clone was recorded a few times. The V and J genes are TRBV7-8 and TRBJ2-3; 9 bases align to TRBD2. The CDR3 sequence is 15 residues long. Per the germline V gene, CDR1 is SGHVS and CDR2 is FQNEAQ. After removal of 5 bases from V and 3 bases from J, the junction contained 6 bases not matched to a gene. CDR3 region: CASSDGLANTDTQYF. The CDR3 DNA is TGTGCCAGCAGCGACGGACTAGCGAATACAGATACGCAGTATTTT.

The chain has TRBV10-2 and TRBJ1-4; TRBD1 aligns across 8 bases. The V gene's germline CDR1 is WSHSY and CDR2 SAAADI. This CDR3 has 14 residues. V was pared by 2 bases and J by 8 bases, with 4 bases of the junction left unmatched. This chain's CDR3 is CASSEIGQGEKLFF. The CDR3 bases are TGCGCCAGCAGTGAGATTGGACAGGGAGAAAAACTGTTTTTT.

The CDR3 DNA is TGCGCCAGCAGCCATCTCCCCGGGGCGGGGTTTTACAATGAGCAGTTCTTC. It translates to CASSHLPGAGFYNEQFF. The genes are TRBV4-1 and TRBJ2-1; TRBD2 might be the D (6 bases). The CDR3 covers 17 residues. Trimming cost V 3 bases and J 4 bases, with 19 bases left between them. Germline CDR1 reads MGHRA; CDR2 reads YSYEKL.

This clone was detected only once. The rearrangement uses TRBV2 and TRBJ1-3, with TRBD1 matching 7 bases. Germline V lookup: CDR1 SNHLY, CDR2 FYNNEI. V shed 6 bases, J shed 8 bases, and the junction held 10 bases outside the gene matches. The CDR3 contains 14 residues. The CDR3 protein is CASSRRGGKYTIYF. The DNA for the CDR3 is TGTGCCAGCAGCCGCCGAGGGGGCAAATACACCATATATTTT.

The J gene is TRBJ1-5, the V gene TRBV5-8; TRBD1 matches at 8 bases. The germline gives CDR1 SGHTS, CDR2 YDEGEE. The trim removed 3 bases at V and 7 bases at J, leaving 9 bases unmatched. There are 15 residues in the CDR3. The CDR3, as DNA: TGTGCCAGCAGCTCTCCCTGGACAGGGAGCCAGCCCCAGCATTTT. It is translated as CASSSPWTGSQPQHF.

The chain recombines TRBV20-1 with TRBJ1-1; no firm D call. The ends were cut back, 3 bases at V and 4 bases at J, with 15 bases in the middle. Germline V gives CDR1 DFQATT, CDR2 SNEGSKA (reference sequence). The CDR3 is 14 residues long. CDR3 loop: CSASWHPISTEAFF. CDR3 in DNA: TGCAGTGCTAGTTGGCACCCCATCAGCACTGAAGCTTTCTTT.

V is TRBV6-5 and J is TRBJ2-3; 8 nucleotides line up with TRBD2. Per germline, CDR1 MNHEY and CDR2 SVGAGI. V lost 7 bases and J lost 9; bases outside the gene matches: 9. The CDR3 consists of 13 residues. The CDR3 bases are TGTGCCAGCAAACTAGCGGCCTACATGACGCAGTATTTT. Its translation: CASKLAAYMTQYF.

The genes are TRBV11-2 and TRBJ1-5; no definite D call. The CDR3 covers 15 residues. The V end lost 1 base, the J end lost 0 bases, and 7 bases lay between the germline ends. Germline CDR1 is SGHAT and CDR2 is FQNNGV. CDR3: CASSLGLNSNQPQHF. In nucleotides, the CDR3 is TGTGCCAGCAGCTTAGGGCTGAATAGCAATCAGCCCCAGCATTTT.

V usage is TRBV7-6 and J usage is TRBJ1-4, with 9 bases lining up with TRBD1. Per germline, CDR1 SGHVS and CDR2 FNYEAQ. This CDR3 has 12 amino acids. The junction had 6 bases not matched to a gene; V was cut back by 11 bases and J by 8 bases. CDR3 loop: CADRDREEKLFF. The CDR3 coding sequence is TGTGCCGACAGGGACAGGGAAGAAAAACTGTTTTTT.

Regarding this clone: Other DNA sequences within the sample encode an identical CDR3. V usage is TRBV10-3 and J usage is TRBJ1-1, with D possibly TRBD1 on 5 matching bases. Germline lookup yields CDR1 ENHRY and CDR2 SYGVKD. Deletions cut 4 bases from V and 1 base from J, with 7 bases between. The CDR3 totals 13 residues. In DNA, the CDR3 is TGTGCCATCAGTGCCGGGGGGAACACTGAAGCTTTCTTT. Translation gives CAISAGGNTEAFF.

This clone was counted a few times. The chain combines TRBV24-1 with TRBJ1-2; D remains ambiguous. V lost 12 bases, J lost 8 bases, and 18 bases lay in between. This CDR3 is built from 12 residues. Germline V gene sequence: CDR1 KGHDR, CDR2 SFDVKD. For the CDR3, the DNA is TGTGCCCCCGACGACGGCCCTAGGGGCTACACCTTC. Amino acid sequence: CAPDDGPRGYTF.

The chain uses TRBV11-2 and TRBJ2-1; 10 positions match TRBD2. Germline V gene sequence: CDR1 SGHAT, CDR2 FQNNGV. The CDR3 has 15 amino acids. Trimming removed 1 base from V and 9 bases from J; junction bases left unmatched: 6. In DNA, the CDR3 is TGTGCCAGCAGCTTAGCACTAGCGGGGCGGAGTGAGCAGTTCTTC. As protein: CASSLALAGRSEQFF.

CDR3 DNA sequence: TGTGCCAGCAGCCGGACAGGGGTTGATGGCTACACCTTC. This encodes CASSRTGVDGYTF. This sequence joins TRBV7-9 and TRBJ1-2, with 9 bases identical to TRBD1. The CDR3 sequence is 13 residues long. CDR1 and CDR2 (germline): SEHNR, FQNEAQ (reference sequence). J gave up 6 bases and V 5 bases, and 4 bases lay outside the gene matches.

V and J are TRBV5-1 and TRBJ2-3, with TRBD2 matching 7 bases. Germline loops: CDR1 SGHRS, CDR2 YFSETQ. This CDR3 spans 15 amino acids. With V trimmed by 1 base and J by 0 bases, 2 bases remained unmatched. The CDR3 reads CASSLSGASTDTQYF. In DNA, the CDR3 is TGCGCCAGCAGCTTGAGCGGGGCGAGCACAGATACGCAGTATTTT. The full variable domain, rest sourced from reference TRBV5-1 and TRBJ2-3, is KAGVTQTPRYLIKTRGQQVTLSCSPISGHRSVSWYQQTPGQGLQFLFEYFSETQRNKGNFPGRFSGRQFSNSRSEMNVSTLELGDSALYLCASSLSGASTDTQYFGPGTRLTVL.

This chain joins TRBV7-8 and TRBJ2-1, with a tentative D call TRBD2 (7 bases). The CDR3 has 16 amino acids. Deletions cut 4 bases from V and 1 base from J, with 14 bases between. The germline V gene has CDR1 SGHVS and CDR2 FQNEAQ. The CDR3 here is CASSSSRGGSYNEQFF. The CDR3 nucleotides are TGTGCCAGCAGCTCCTCGAGGGGGGGGTCCTACAATGAGCAGTTCTTC.

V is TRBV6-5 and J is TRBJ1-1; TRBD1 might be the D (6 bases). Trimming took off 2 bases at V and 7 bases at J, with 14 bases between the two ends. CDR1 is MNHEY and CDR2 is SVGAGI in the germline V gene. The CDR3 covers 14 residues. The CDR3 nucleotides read TGTGCCAGCAGTTACGACCGGGACATGGGTGAAGCTTTCTTT. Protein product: CASSYDRDMGEAFF.

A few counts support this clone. The CDR3 loop is CASSPPAGGYQPQHF. The DNA of the CDR3 is TGTGCCAGCAGCCCGCCGGCAGGGGGTTATCAGCCCCAGCATTTT. This chain uses TRBV5-8 with TRBJ1-5, with TRBD1 matching 7 bases. V dropped 4 bases and J dropped 5; count of bases not matched to a gene: 9. Germline loops: CDR1 SGHTS, CDR2 YDEGEE. The CDR3 consists of 15 residues.

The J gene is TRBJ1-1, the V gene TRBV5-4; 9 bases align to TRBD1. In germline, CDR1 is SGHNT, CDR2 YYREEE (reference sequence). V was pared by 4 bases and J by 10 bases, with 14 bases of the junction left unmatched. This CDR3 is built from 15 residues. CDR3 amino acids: CASSPPLTGGIRAFF. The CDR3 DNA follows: TGTGCCAGCAGCCCGCCCTTGACAGGGGGAATTAGAGCTTTCTTT.